Given below is one TCR beta chain in context. Its antigen is undetermined. The unsorted PBMC sample used ten immunoSEQ deep assay plates. Data came from immunoSEQ multiplex PCR; TCRdb stores just in-frame clones and leaves some out. The repertoire holds approximately 470,000 clones, with approximately 80% as singletons. The CDR3 runs to 14 residues. The germline V gene encodes CDR1 LNHDA and CDR2 SQIVND (reference sequence). The V end lost 10 bases, the J end lost 0 bases, and 13 bases lay between the germline ends. The sample is drawn from a study of shared clonotypes between healthy human individuals. The study's findings and limits: Measured sharing among donors was expected to vary with sequencing depth.

Healthy adults negative for HIV, lacking recent acute infections or vaccinations, served as donors. This TCR came from a woman aged 40 to 50 in good health. Some clones in this sample may be carry-over from other donors' samples. This chain joins TRBV19 and TRBJ2-1, with D maybe TRBD1 (5 bases). The sequencing sample was made of PBMCs. CDR3 protein: CATSMDTSYNEQFF. CDR3 DNA: TGTGCCACCAGCATGGACACCTCCTACAATGAGCAGTTCTTC.